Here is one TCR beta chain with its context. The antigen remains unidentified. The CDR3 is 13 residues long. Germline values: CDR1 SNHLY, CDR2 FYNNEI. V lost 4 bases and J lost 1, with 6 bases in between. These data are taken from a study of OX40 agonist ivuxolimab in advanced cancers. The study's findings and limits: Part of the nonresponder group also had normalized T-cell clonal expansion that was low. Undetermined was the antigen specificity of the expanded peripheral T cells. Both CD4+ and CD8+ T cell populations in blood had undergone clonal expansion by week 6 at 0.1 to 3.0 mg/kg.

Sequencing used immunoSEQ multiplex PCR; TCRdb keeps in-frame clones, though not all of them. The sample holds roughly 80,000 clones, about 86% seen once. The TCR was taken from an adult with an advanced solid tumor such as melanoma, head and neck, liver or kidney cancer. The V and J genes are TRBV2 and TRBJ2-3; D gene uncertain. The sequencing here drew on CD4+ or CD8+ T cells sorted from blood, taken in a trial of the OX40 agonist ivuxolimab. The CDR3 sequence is CASSAEGTDTQYF. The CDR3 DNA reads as TGTGCCAGCAGTGCTGAGGGCACAGATACGCAGTATTTT.